Sequencing of this T cell receptor beta chain was carried out in a study of OX40 agonist ivuxolimab in advanced cancers. Study summary: At 0.01 to 10 mg/kg, ivuxolimab was administered intravenously to patients every 2 weeks. Among those treated, three patients had partial responses, one with hepatocellular carcinoma and two with cutaneous melanoma. Those enrolled were roughly 80% male, with a mean age of about 60 years and ages from about 20 to 79.

This clone showed up just a few times. Its specificity is not known. Generated by immunoSEQ multiplex PCR, the TCRdb table keeps only in-frame clones and is missing some. The sample shows 20,000 to 30,000 clones, 79% of them seen only once. The CDR3 has 15 amino acids. Trimming removed 4 bases from V and 5 bases from J, with 15 bases in between. Looked up from germline, CDR1 is KGHSH and CDR2 is LQKENI. General study findings and limits: Some patients who did not respond also had low normalized T-cell clonal expansion.

This TCR was recovered from an adult with an advanced solid tumor such as melanoma, head and neck, liver or kidney cancer. The starting material was CD4+ or CD8+ T cells sorted from blood, obtained in a trial of the OX40 agonist ivuxolimab. V and J are TRBV18 and TRBJ1-5, with a possible D match to TRBD1 (5 bases). The CDR3 reads CASSRNWGVDQPQHF. The CDR3 nucleotides are TGTGCCAGCTCACGAAACTGGGGGGTCGATCAGCCCCAGCATTTT.